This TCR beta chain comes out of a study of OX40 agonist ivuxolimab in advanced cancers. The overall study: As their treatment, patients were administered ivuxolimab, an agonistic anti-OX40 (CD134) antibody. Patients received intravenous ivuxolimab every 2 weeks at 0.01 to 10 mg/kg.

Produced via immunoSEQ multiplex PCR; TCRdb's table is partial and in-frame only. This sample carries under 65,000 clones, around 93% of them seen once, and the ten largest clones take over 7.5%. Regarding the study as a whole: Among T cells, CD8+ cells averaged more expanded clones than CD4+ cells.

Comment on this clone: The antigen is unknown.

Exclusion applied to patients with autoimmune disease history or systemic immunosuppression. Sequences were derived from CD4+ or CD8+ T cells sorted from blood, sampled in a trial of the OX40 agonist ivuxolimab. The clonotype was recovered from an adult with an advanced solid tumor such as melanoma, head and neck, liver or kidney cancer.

CDR3 sequence reads: CASKASGGAWYNEQFF. CDR3 nucleotides: TGTGCCAGTAAGGCTAGCGGGGGGGCCTGGTACAATGAGCAGTTCTTC. V and J are TRBV19 and TRBJ2-1; TRBD2 matches 12 bases. V dropped 7 bases and J dropped 4; count of bases not matched to a gene: 8. This CDR3 is built from 16 residues. Germline loops: CDR1 LNHDA, CDR2 SQIVND (reference sequence).